What follows are 10 T cell receptor beta chains derived from one specimen sequenced in a study of T cell changes during pregnancy in multiple sclerosis. Profiling relied on immunoSEQ multiplex PCR, and the TCRdb table lists in-frame clones only, not all of them. The table lists fewer than 95,000 clones, 80% to 95% of them singletons. The specimen comprised peripheral blood, sampled in the first trimester of pregnancy. The receptors here all came from a female donor in good health, enrolled as a control in a pregnancy study.

Comment on this clone: Compared with germline, one end of the junction differs, possibly owing to a read error. The V and J genes are TRBV6-5 and TRBJ1-3, with 7 nucleotides matching TRBD1. The CDR3 covers 13 residues. Germline-derived CDR1 and CDR2 are MNHEY and SVGAGI. The CDR3 DNA reads TGTGCTAGCAGGAGGGGGCCTGGAAACACCATATATTTT. Encoded protein: CASRRGPGNTIYF.

The gene calls are TRBV28 and TRBJ2-3, with a weak D call TRBD2 (6 bases). Germline V CDR1 and CDR2: MDHEN, SYDVKM. The CDR3 runs 15 residues. The V end was cut by 6 bases, the J end by 2 bases, with 15 bases between. DNA for the CDR3: TGTGCCAGCAGGGGATTTGGGACTTTCACAGATACGCAGTATTTT. Translated: CASRGFGTFTDTQYF.

This chain links TRBV18 with TRBJ2-5; TRBD1 might be the D (7 bases). Germline assignment: CDR1 KGHSH and CDR2 LQKENI. This CDR3 is built from 14 residues. Trimming left V 8 bases short and J 2 bases short, with 15 bases between. The CDR3 reads CASRTGGQQETQYF. The CDR3 DNA reads TGTGCCAGCCGAACCGGGGGACAGCAAGAGACCCAGTACTTC.

The V gene is TRBV2, the J gene TRBJ2-1; D unresolved. Germline lookup yields CDR1 SNHLY and CDR2 FYNNEI. Between the trimmed V and J ends, which lost 5 bases and 6 bases, there was a span of 14 bases. This CDR3 has 14 residues. The CDR3 loop is CASSLNHASNEQFF. CDR3 in DNA: TGTGCCAGCAGTCTTAATCATGCTAGCAATGAGCAGTTCTTC.

V is TRBV5-1 and J is TRBJ2-5, with D possibly being TRBD1 (5 bases). V lost 3 bases and J 7 bases, leaving 13 bases between the germline ends. The CDR3 contains 13 residues. Germline assignment: CDR1 SGHRS and CDR2 YFSETQ. DNA for the CDR3: TGCGCCAGCAGCTGGCAGGGAACGGGGACCCAGTACTTC. Amino acids: CASSWQGTGTQYF.

The chain is built from TRBV6-1 and TRBJ1-3; no firm D call. CDR3 length: 15 amino acids. V shed 2 bases and J shed 0 bases, with 8 bases lying between them. In germline, CDR1 is MNHNS, CDR2 SASEGT. The CDR3 sequence: CASSERVDSGNTIYF. As DNA, the CDR3 is TGTGCCAGCAGTGAACGGGTTGACTCTGGAAACACCATATATTTT.

This chain connects TRBV15 to TRBJ1-4; D might be TRBD1 (5 bases). The CDR3 extends over 14 amino acids. V was clipped by 1 base and J by 8 bases, with 11 bases between them. CDR1 is LNHNV and CDR2 is YYDKDF in the germline V gene (reference sequence). The CDR3 nucleotides are TGTGCCACCAGCAGAGGGGGGGGATACGAAAAACTGTTTTTT. Translating gives CATSRGGGYEKLFF.

The chain links TRBV15 to TRBJ2-1, with unresolved D. Germline loops: CDR1 LNHNV, CDR2 YYDKDF (reference sequence). The CDR3 contains 14 residues. Trimming shortened V by 0 bases and J by 10 bases, and 13 bases separated the two germline ends. CDR3 coding DNA: TGTGCCACCAGCAGAGATATAATCAACGGGGAGCAGTTCTTC. Amino acids: CATSRDIINGEQFF.

This clone came up once. The chain employs TRBV5-1 and TRBJ1-2; 9 bases are a match to TRBD1. The V gene end was trimmed by 4 bases and the J gene end by 8 bases; junction bases not matched to a gene: 9. Germline V gene lookup returns CDR1 SGHRS and CDR2 YFSETQ. The CDR3 covers 14 residues. The CDR3 DNA sequence: TGCGCCAGCAGCCGGACAGGGGCAGAGGGGGGCTACACCTTC. The encoded protein is CASSRTGAEGGYTF.

The rearrangement links TRBV29-1 to TRBJ2-3; TRBD1 matches 7 bases. The germline gives CDR1 SQVTM, CDR2 ANQGSEA. The CDR3 loop spans 17 amino acids. The V and J ends lost 6 bases and 0 bases, in that order; junction bases with no gene match: 15. The CDR3 sequence: CSVTGTDTTSSTDTQYF. CDR3 nucleotides: TGCAGCGTGACCGGGACAGACACCACCTCTAGCACAGATACGCAGTATTTT.